Shown below are 8 T cell receptor beta chains from a single sample sequenced in a study of blood T cell repertoires in COVID-19. Libraries were prepared by immunoSEQ multiplex PCR; TCRdb keeps only in-frame clonotypes and omits some of them. Among 97,000 or so clones listed, about nine tenths were seen once. The sample comprised peripheral blood. These receptors were taken from a woman in her forties or fifties with COVID-19, enrolled during active disease.

The rearrangement uses TRBV5-1 and TRBJ2-6, with 7 bases identical to TRBD2. J gave up 4 bases and V 1 base, and 5 bases lay outside the gene matches. This CDR3 is 16 amino acids long. Germline CDR1 SGHRS, CDR2 YFSETQ. As DNA, the CDR3 is TGCGCCAGCAGCTTGACTGCGGGGGTCGGGGCCAACGTCCTGACTTTC. Its protein product is CASSLTAGVGANVLTF. Variable domain in full (rest from reference TRBV5-1 and TRBJ2-6): KAGVTQTPRYLIKTRGQQVTLSCSPISGHRSVSWYQQTPGQGLQFLFEYFSETQRNKGNFPGRFSGRQFSNSRSEMNVSTLELGDSALYLCASSLTAGVGANVLTFGAGSRLTVL.

This clone was observed a handful of times. The sample holds other DNA sequences that translate to the same CDR3. V and J are TRBV7-9 and TRBJ1-5; D is unresolved. Deletions cut 3 bases from V and 2 bases from J, with 8 bases between. CDR1 SEHNR and CDR2 FQNEAQ come from the germline V gene (reference sequence). The CDR3 contains 14 residues. The CDR3 DNA reads as TGTGCCAGCAGCTTTGGGCAGGGCAATCAGCCCCAGCATTTT. Residues: CASSFGQGNQPQHF.

The rearrangement links TRBV30 to TRBJ2-5; tentative D call: TRBD1 (5 bases). The V gene's germline CDR1 is GTSNPN and CDR2 SVGIG (reference sequence). Trimming removed 0 bases at V and 1 base at J, with 6 bases between. The CDR3 loop spans 13 amino acids. CDR3 nucleotide sequence: TGTGCCTGGAGTGTACAGGCCCAAGAGACCCAGTACTTC. Encoded protein: CAWSVQAQETQYF.

The chain couples TRBV9 to TRBJ1-2, with TRBD1 matching 7 bases. Germline CDR1 and CDR2: SGDLS and YYNGEE. There are 14 residues in the CDR3. Trimming took 6 bases from V and 7 from J; bases not matched to a gene: 12. In DNA form, the CDR3 reads TGTGCCAGCACCTCCCCGGACAGGTCCTCTGGCTACACCTTC. It encodes CASTSPDRSSGYTF.

This clone was recorded only once. The rearrangement links TRBV27 to TRBJ2-3; 13 bases match TRBD2. This CDR3 comprises 15 residues. Germline V gene data show CDR1 as MNHEY and CDR2 as SMNVEV (reference sequence). Losses at the gene ends were 6 bases for V and 4 bases for J; bases not matched to a gene: 4. The CDR3 DNA sequence: TGTGCCAGCAGAACCGGACTAGCGGGGGCAGATACGCAGTATTTT. It yields the protein CASRTGLAGADTQYF.

This chain links TRBV20-1 with TRBJ2-3, with 10 nucleotides matching TRBD1. Losses at the gene ends were 3 bases for V and 6 bases for J; bases not matched to a gene: 18. Germline V gene lookup returns CDR1 DFQATT and CDR2 SNEGSKA (reference sequence). The CDR3 consists of 18 residues. The CDR3 DNA sequence: TGCAGTGCTAGTCTTTGGCCCCGGACAGGGGGGTACACGGATACGCAGTATTTT. It codes for CSASLWPRTGGYTDTQYF.

This rearrangement joins TRBV12-3 or TRBV12-4 to TRBJ2-2; D is ambiguous. The V end was cut by 7 bases, the J end by 8 bases, with 11 bases between. There are 12 residues in the CDR3. CDR3 nucleotide sequence: TGTGCCAGCACAGTTGTTATAGGGGAGCTGTTTTTT. Amino acid sequence: CASTVVIGELFF.

This clone showed up just once. V gene TRBV19 combines with J gene TRBJ2-1; 13 nucleotides agree with TRBD2. From germline, CDR1 is LNHDA and CDR2 SQIVND (reference sequence). The J segment lost 7 bases and the V segment lost 8 bases, leaving 14 bases of the junction unmatched. CDR3 length: 17 residues. The DNA of the CDR3 is TGTGCCAGTGCGCCCCTGACTAGCGGGGGGCTAAGGAATGAGCAGTTCTTC. As protein: CASAPLTSGGLRNEQFF.